This T cell receptor beta chain was sequenced for a study of preoperative IRX-2 immunotherapy in early breast cancer. The repertoire was sequenced with immunoSEQ multiplex PCR; TCRdb's copy has only in-frame clones and lacks some. The sample consists of 35,000 to 40,000 clones, 80% to 90% of them appearing once. V lost 5 bases and J 2 bases, leaving 15 bases between the germline ends. This CDR3 is built from 15 residues. Germline V gene sequence: CDR1 MNHGY, CDR2 SAAAGT. Noted treatment: preoperative locoregional IRX-2 cytokine immunotherapy. Patients received preoperative, locoregional IRX-2 cytokine immunotherapy in a phase Ib study.

The sequence was collected from a human donor with breast cancer. Sample: lymph node tissue, taken after IRX-2 immunotherapy. V is TRBV6-8 and J is TRBJ1-1, with D possibly matching TRBD1 (5 bases). The CDR3 DNA is TGTGCCAGCAGTGCCGACACAGGACCTAACACTGAAGCTTTCTTT. Its translation: CASSADTGPNTEAFF.